This is a list of T cell receptor beta chains from one sample in a study of T cell responses to AZD1222 COVID-19 vaccine. Clones were read by immunoSEQ multiplex PCR, and TCRdb kept only the in-frame ones, dropping some. The sample has about 140,000 clones, about 89% seen once. Source: peripheral blood, taken on day 0 of AZD1222 vaccination. The receptors were sampled from an adult in good health. The CDR3 runs from the conserved cysteine through the conserved F or W. A D gene is named only where the DNA matches it firmly. Rows may omit the clone size; those that give it use once, few, many or a size class.

d_call	clone_size	v_call	j_call	cdr3_aa	cdr3_nt
TRBD2	-	TRBV9	TRBJ2-3	CASSATSARTDTQYF	TGTGCCAGCAGCGCAACTAGCGCCCGCACAGATACGCAGTATTTT
-	once	TRBV27	TRBJ1-4	CASRVGVGGNEKLFF	TGTGCCAGCAGGGTGGGGGTGGGAGGAAATGAAAAACTGTTTTTT
-	-	TRBV6-1	TRBJ2-7	CASSEAREQYF	TGTGCCAGCAGTGAAGCCCGCGAGCAGTACTTC
-	-	TRBV5-1	TRBJ1-6	CASSIGTDYNSPLHF	TGCGCCAGCAGCATAGGGACCGATTATAATTCACCCCTCCACTTT
-	-	TRBV6-5	TRBJ1-2	CASSFSPIYGYTF	TGTGCCAGCAGTTTCTCCCCGATTTACGGCTACACCTTC
TRBD1	-	TRBV6-5	TRBJ1-1	CASSYRLQGMNTEAFF	TGTGCCAGCAGTTACCGCTTACAGGGGATGAACACTGAAGCTTTCTTT
TRBD1	-	TRBV2	TRBJ1-5	CASSGQGGGQPQHF	TGTGCCAGCAGCGGACAGGGGGGTGGTCAGCCCCAGCATTTT
-	-	TRBV5-6	TRBJ2-1	CASSKKSGYYNEQFF	TGTGCCAGCAGCAAAAAAAGCGGGTACTACAATGAGCAGTTCTTC
TRBD1	-	TRBV28	TRBJ1-1	CASSATGGRDEAFF	TGTGCCAGCAGTGCCACAGGGGGGCGTGATGAAGCTTTCTTT
TRBD2	-	TRBV6-5	TRBJ2-1	CASKVAGVNNEQFF	TGTGCCAGCAAGGTAGCGGGGGTAAACAATGAGCAGTTCTTC
-	-	TRBV5-1	TRBJ2-3	CASSEGRDTQYF	TGCGCCAGCAGCGAAGGACGAGATACGCAGTATTTT
TRBD2	-	TRBV13	TRBJ2-7	CASSLSAGGPSEQYF	TGTGCCAGCAGCTTGAGCGCGGGAGGGCCTAGCGAGCAGTACTTC
-	once	TRBV2	TRBJ1-6	CASSEAQGRGSPLHF	TGTGCCAGCAGTGAAGCCCAGGGAAGAGGTTCACCCCTCCACTTT
-	-	TRBV29-1	TRBJ2-3	CSVVISTDTQYF	TGCAGCGTTGTTATCAGCACAGATACGCAGTATTTT
-	once	TRBV4-1	TRBJ2-5	CASSQAGVPGETQYF	TGCGCCAGCAGCCAAGCAGGGGTTCCGGGAGAGACCCAGTACTTC
-	-	TRBV27	TRBJ2-7	CASSDIFTFSYEQYF	TGTGCCAGCAGTGATATATTTACTTTTTCCTACGAGCAGTACTTC
TRBD1	-	TRBV5-6	TRBJ1-2	CASSSGTGGDGYTF	TGTGCCAGCAGCAGCGGGACAGGGGGCGATGGCTACACCTTC
TRBD1	-	TRBV19	TRBJ1-4	CASKYLRGPDEKLFF	TGTGCCAGTAAATATCTGAGGGGGCCTGATGAAAAACTGTTTTTT
-	-	TRBV12-3/TRBV12-4	TRBJ1-5	CASRDDGNQPQHF	TGTGCCAGCAGGGACGACGGGAATCAGCCCCAGCATTTT
-	-	TRBV5-4	TRBJ2-7	CASSFRDIRDEQYF	TGTGCCAGCAGCTTCCGGGACATTAGGGACGAGCAGTACTTC
TRBD1	-	TRBV6-5	TRBJ1-2	CASRKGQGGYGYTF	TGTGCCAGCAGAAAGGGACAGGGGGGCTATGGCTACACCTTC
-	-	TRBV19	TRBJ2-7	CASSISDGPYEQYF	TGTGCCAGTAGTATTAGTGACGGCCCCTACGAGCAGTACTTC
-	-	TRBV2	TRBJ2-1	CASSDGVGRAYNEQFF	TGTGCCAGCAGTGATGGTGTCGGGAGAGCCTACAATGAGCAGTTCTTC
-	few	TRBV28	TRBJ1-2	CASSYRAYGYTF	TGTGCCAGCAGTTACAGGGCCTATGGCTACACCTTC
TRBD1	few	TRBV5-1	TRBJ2-3	CASSLPDRVPHGYGVDTQYF	TGCGCCAGCAGCTTGCCCGACAGGGTGCCCCATGGGTACGGAGTAGATACGCAGTATTTT
-	once	TRBV6-1	TRBJ1-1	CASSEYVPNTEAFF	TGTGCCAGCAGTGAATATGTCCCGAACACTGAAGCTTTCTTT